This T cell receptor beta chain was identified during a study of blood T cell repertoires in COVID-19. Overall study context: The United States, Italy and Spain provided the acute and convalescent COVID-19 samples. Nucleic acid was either cDNA or gDNA, and it came from T cells, B-cell-depleted T cells, or PBMCs.

In the study's own analysis: Reference gene primer amplification yielded estimated nucleated cell counts. Only in-frame clones appear in the TCRdb table, and some are missing; sequencing was by immunoSEQ multiplex PCR. V, J and clone size are those of that table, while D and trimming were read from the DNA. The sample records under 35,000 clones, 78% being singletons. The clonotype originates from an elderly man with acute or convalescent COVID-19. Sequencing was done on a sample of peripheral blood.

DNA for the CDR3: TGTGCCAGCAGCTTAGAATGGGGGGGTCGAGAGACCCAGTACTTC. This encodes CASSLEWGGRETQYF. The V gene is TRBV11-2, the J gene TRBJ2-5; TRBD2 matches at 7 bases. Germline V gene lookup returns CDR1 SGHAT and CDR2 FQNNGV. This CDR3 contains 15 residues. V was pared by 0 bases and J by 4 bases, with 5 bases of the junction left unmatched.